These 6 T cell receptor beta chains share one sample of origin, sequenced in a study of identical twins (dated by TCRdb to 2016 to 2017). Library preparation used 5' RACE. Sequencing relied on an Illumina HiSeq 2000. TCRdb took the public reads, trimmed them with fastp at Q25, ran MiXCR for clone calling and kept in-frame beta chains. Under each unique CDR3 protein, matching rows form one entry showing the most common genes and DNA. The sample table holds some 560,000 distinct CDR3 sequences, of which 9% to 10% were seen once. The top ten constitute 3% of the sample. These same data were also listed under a study on yellow fever vaccine responses in identical twins.

Sequencing input: PBMCs. Source of these receptors: a young woman in good health.

This clonotype was observed a handful of times. The gene calls are TRBV3-1 and TRBJ2-7; D possibly uses TRBD1 or TRBD2 (5 bases each). V was cut by 0 bases and J by 0 bases, with 15 bases left in between. CDR1 LGHDT and CDR2 YNNKEL come from the germline V gene (reference sequence). CDR3 length equals 17 residues. The chain's CDR3 is CASSQDLGAGGSYEQYF. The CDR3 DNA is TGTGCCAGCAGCCAAGATCTGGGAGCTGGGGGCTCCTACGAGCAGTACTTC.

The table lists this clonotype with many counts. This chain uses TRBV4-1 with TRBJ2-7; the D gene is possibly TRBD2 (5 bases). The germline CDR1 and CDR2 sequences are MGHRA and YSYEKL. The CDR3 consists of 14 residues. The V end lost 3 bases, the J end lost 7 bases, and 16 bases lay between the germline ends. For the CDR3, the DNA is TGCGCCAGCAGCCATAACGAACTAGTTCGAGAGCAGTACTTC. Protein product: CASSHNELVREQYF.

This clonotype has just a few counts. The chain links TRBV7-2 to TRBJ2-6; D is unclear. Germline CDR1 reads SGHTA; CDR2 reads FQGNSA. This CDR3 spans 13 amino acids. Trimming shortened V by 2 bases and J by 4 bases, and 3 bases separated the two germline ends. DNA of the CDR3: TGTGCCAGCAGCTTACAGGGGGCCAACGTCCTGACTTTC. Its translation: CASSLQGANVLTF.

The CDR3 loop reads CASSLGAGTGGGQPQHF. In DNA form, the CDR3 reads TGTGCCAGCAGCTTAGGAGCGGGGACAGGTGGGGGGCAGCCCCAGCATTTT. This rearrangement joins TRBV7-2 to TRBJ1-5; 8 bases align to TRBD1. CDR1 is SGHTA, CDR2 FQGNSA, per germline. The trim removed 1 base at V and 7 bases at J, leaving 12 bases unmatched. The CDR3 totals 17 residues.

This clonotype was counted a few times. This sequence joins TRBV27 and TRBJ2-7, with TRBD1 matching 7 bases. The CDR3 is 15 amino acids. Losses at the gene ends were 2 bases for V and 6 bases for J; bases not matched to a gene: 10. CDR1 is MNHEY, CDR2 SMNVEV, per germline (reference sequence). CDR3 DNA sequence: TGTGCCAGCAGTTTAGATCCGGCAGGGGGTCTCGAGCAGTACTTC. It yields the protein CASSLDPAGGLEQYF.

A few counts support this clonotype. The chain carries TRBV7-8 and TRBJ1-1; 9 bases are a match to TRBD1. There are 16 residues in the CDR3. After removal of 3 bases from V and 1 base from J, the junction contained 6 bases not matched to a gene. CDR1 is SGHVS and CDR2 is FQNEAQ in the germline V gene. Written as DNA, the CDR3 is TGTGCCAGCAGCTTCGGACAGGGGAAAGGGAACACTGAAGCTTTCTTT. Translation: CASSFGQGKGNTEAFF.